One sample yielded the 3 T cell receptor beta chains listed below, sequenced in a study of cytomegalovirus exposure and HLA in healthy donors. With 60 Vbeta and 13 Jbeta primers, the PCR was carried out. Profiling relied on immunoSEQ multiplex PCR, and the TCRdb table lists in-frame clones only, not all of them. The data contain roughly 150,000 clones, over 75% of them seen just once; the ten biggest clones take up around 6.2%. Sequencing input: PBMCs. The receptors were sampled from a man aged 25 to 40 in good health and CMV-seropositive.

This clone has just one count. The chain is built from TRBV14 and TRBJ2-2; 9 bases are a match to TRBD2. The CDR3 has 13 amino acids. V dropped 4 bases and J dropped 7; count of bases not matched to a gene: 1. The germline V gene encodes CDR1 SGHDN and CDR2 FVKESK. This chain's CDR3 is CASSPAGGGELFF. CDR3 sequence (DNA): TGTGCCAGCAGCCCAGCGGGAGGCGGGGAGCTGTTTTTT.

The chain carries TRBV6-6 and TRBJ1-1, with TRBD1 matching over 7 bases. CDR3 size: 11 residues. Germline V gene lookup returns CDR1 MNHNY and CDR2 SVGAGI (reference sequence). The ends lost 6 bases at V and 7 bases at J; junction bases unmatched: 2. CDR3 sequence (DNA): TGTGCCAGCAGGCGACAGGGTGAAGCTTTCTTT. Amino acids: CASRRQGEAFF.

In regard to this clone: The sample holds other DNA sequences that translate to the same CDR3. This sequence joins TRBV6-5 and TRBJ1-1; D is undetermined. The CDR3 is 12 residues long. Trimming took 2 bases from V and 4 from J, leaving 5 bases between them. Germline CDR1 MNHEY, CDR2 SVGAGI. The CDR3 sequence: CASSYGGTEAFF. In nucleotides, the CDR3 is TGTGCCAGCAGTTACGGCGGCACTGAAGCTTTCTTT.